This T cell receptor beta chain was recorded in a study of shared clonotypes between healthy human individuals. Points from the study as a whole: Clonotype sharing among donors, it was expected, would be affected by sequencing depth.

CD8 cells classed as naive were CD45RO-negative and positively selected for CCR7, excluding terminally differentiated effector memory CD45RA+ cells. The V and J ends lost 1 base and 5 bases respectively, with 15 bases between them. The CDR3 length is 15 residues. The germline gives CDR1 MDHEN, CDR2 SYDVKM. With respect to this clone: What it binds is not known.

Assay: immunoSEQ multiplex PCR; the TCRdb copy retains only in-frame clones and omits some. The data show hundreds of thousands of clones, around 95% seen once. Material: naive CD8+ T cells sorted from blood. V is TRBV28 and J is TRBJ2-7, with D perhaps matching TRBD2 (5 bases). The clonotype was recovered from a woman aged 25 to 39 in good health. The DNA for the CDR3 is TGTGCCAGCAGTTTATATGGGGAGCACTTGAACGAGCAGTACTTC. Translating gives CASSLYGEHLNEQYF.